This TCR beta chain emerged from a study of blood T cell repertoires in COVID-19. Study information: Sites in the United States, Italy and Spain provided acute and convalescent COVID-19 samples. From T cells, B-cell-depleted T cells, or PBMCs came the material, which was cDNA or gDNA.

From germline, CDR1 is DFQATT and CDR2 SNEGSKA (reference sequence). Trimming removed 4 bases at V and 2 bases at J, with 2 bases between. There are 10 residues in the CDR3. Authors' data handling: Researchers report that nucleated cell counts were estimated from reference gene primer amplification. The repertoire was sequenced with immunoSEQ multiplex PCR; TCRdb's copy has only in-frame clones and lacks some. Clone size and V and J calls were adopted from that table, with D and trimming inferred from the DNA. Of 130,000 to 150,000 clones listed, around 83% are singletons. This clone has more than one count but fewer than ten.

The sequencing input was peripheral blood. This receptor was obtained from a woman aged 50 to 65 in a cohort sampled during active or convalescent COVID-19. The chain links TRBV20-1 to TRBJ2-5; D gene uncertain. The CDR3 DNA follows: TGCAGTGCTATACAAGAGACCCAGTACTTC. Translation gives CSAIQETQYF.